This TCR beta chain was sequenced in a study of CXCR3-negative and CXCR3-positive naive CD8 T cells. Carrying UMI labels, the TRB cDNA libraries were prepared through 5' RACE. TCRdb derives one entry per CDR3 protein from the 5' RACE reads, leaving out DNA. The table counts about 6,000 distinct CDR3 sequences; around 1.8% lies in the top ten. Every subset of CD8+ T cells was sorted in triplicate at approximately 300,000 cells each. About this clonotype itself: Its antigen is unidentified.

This CDR3 is built from 14 residues. Germline V CDR1 and CDR2: LNHDA, SQIVND (reference sequence). Findings of the study overall: Compared with CXCR3-negative naive cells, CXCR3-positive naive cells showed more hydrophobic TRB CDR3s.

The TCR originated in a human donor in good health. Some clones in this sample may be carry-over from other donors' samples. Sequenced input: naive CXCR3+ CD8+ T cells from blood. This sample's subset: CD45RO-CCR7+CD27+CD95- naive CD8+ T cells expressing CXCR3 (TNR3+). This chain links TRBV19 with TRBJ2-7; without DNA, the TCRdb call of TRBD2 cannot be checked. CDR3 amino acids: CASSTSVTVSEQYF.